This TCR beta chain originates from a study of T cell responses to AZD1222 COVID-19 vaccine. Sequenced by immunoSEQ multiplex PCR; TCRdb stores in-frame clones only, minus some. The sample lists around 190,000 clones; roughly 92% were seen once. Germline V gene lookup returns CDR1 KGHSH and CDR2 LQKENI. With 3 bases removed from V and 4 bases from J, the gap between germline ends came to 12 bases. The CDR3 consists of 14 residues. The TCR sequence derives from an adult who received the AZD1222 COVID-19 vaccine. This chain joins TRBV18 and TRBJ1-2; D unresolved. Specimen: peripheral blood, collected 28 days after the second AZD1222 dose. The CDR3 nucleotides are TGTGCCAGCTCACCCCCTGGCCCCACCTATGGCTACACCTTC. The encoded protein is CASSPPGPTYGYTF.